This T cell receptor (beta chain) stems from a study of yellow fever vaccine responses in identical twins. Study observations and caveats: Each twin's T cell response to the vaccine was reported to look partly convergent and partly personalized.

MiXCR was run by TCRdb on the RT-PCR reads, yielding one entry per CDR3 protein. The table lists approximately 16,000 distinct CDR3 sequences, approximately 78% of them singletons. The CDR3 is made up of 16 amino acids. CDR1 MNHEY and CDR2 SVGAGI come from the germline V gene. Trimming removed 0 bases from V and 5 bases from J, with 14 bases in between. Turning to this clonotype: Antigen: not known.

This receptor was obtained from a woman in her late teens or twenties who received the yellow fever vaccine. The chain carries TRBV6-5 and TRBJ2-1; D is possibly TRBD1 or TRBD2 (5 bases each). Material: T cells from blood (PBMCs), unsorted or a sorted subset (not recorded which), obtained before or after yellow fever vaccination (not recorded which). DNA for the CDR3: TGTGCCAGCAGTTACTCAAACGGGGAAGGGGACAATGAGCAGTTCTTC. Translated: CASSYSNGEGDNEQFF.